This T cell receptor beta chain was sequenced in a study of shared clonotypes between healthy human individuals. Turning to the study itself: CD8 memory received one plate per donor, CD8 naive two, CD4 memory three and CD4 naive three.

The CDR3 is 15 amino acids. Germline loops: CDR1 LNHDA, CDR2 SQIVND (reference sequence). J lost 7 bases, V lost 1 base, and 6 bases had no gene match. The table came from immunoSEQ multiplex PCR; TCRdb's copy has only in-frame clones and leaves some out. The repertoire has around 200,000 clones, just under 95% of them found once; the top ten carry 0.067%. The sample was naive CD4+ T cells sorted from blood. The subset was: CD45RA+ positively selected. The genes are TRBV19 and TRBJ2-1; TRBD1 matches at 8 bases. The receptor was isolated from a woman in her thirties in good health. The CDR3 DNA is TGTGCCAGTAGTATAGTCGGGACAGGTCGAAATGAGCAGTTCTTC. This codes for CASSIVGTGRNEQFF.